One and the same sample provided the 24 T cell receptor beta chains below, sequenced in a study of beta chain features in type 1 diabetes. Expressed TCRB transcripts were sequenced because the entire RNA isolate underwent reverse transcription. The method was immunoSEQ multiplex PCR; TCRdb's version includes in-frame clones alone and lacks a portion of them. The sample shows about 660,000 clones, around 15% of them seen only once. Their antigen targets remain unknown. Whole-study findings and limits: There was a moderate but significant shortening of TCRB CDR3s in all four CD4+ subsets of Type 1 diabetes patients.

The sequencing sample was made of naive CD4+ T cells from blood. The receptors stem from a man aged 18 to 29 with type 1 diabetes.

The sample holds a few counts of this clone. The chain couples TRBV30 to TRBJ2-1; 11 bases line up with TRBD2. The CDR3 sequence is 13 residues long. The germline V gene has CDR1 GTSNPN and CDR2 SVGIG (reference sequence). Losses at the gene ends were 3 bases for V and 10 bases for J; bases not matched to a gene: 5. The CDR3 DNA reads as TGTGCCTGGAGCCCCGGACTAGCGGGCGAGCAGTTCTTC. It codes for CAWSPGLAGEQFF.

The CDR3 spells CASSRLKGMYEQYF. The CDR3 nucleotides read TGTGCCAGCAGCCGCCTAAAGGGGATGTACGAGCAGTACTTC. This chain joins TRBV5-6 and TRBJ2-7, with D tentatively TRBD1 (5 bases). Germline CDR1 SGHDT, CDR2 YYEEEE. V lost 4 bases and J 4 bases, leaving 15 bases between the germline ends. The length of the CDR3 is 14 residues.

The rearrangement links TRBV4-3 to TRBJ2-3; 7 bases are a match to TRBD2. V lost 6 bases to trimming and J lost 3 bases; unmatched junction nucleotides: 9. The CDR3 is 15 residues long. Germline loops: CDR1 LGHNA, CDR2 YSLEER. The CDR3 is CASSLGGSATDTQYF. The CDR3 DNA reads TGCGCCAGCAGTCTGGGGGGGTCTGCTACAGATACGCAGTATTTT.

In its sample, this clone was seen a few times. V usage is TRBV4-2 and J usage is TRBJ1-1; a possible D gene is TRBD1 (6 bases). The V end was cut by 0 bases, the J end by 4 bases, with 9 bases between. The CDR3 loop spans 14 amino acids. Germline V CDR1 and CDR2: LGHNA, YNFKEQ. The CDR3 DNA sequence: TGTGCCAGCAGCCAAGATAGCAGGGGCACTGAAGCTTTCTTT. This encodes CASSQDSRGTEAFF.

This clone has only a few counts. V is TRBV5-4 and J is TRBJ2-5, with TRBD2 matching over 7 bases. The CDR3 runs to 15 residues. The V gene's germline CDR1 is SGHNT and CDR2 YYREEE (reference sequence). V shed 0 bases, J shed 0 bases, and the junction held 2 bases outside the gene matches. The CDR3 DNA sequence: TGTGCCAGCAGCTTGGCAGCGGGGCACCAAGAGACCCAGTACTTC. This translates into CASSLAAGHQETQYF.

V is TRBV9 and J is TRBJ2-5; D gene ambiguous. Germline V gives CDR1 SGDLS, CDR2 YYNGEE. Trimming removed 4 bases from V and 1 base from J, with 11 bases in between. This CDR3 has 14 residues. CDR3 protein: CASSPSSAQETQYF. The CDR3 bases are TGTGCCAGCAGCCCCTCAAGCGCCCAAGAGACCCAGTACTTC. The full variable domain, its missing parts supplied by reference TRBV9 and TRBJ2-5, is DSGVTQTPKHLITATGQRVTLRCSPRSGDLSVYWYQQSLDQGLQFLIQYYNGEERAKGNILERFSAQQFPDLHSELNLSSLELGDSALYFCASSPSSAQETQYFGPGTRLLVL.

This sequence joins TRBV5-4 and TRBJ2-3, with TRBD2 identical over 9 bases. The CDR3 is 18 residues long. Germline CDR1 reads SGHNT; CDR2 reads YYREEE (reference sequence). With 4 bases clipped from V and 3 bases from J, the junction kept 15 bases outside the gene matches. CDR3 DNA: TGTGCCAGCAGCCCCAAGCGTGGCCGGCTAGCGGGGACAGATACGCAGTATTTT. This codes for CASSPKRGRLAGTDTQYF.

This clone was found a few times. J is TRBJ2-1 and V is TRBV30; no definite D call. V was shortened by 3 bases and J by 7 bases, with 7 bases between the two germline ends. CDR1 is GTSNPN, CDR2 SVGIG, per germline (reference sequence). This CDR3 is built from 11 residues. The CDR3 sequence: CAWSAPNEQFF. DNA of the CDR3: TGTGCCTGGAGCGCGCCTAATGAGCAGTTCTTC.

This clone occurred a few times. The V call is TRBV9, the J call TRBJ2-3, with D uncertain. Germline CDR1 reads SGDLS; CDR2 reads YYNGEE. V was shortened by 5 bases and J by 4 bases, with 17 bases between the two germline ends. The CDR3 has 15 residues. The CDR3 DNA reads TGTGCCAGCAGTCCGGGCCCTCTTCGGGCAGATACGCAGTATTTT. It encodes CASSPGPLRADTQYF. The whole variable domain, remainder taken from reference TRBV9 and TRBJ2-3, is DSGVTQTPKHLITATGQRVTLRCSPRSGDLSVYWYQQSLDQGLQFLIQYYNGEERAKGNILERFSAQQFPDLHSELNLSSLELGDSALYFCASSPGPLRADTQYFGPGTRLTVL.

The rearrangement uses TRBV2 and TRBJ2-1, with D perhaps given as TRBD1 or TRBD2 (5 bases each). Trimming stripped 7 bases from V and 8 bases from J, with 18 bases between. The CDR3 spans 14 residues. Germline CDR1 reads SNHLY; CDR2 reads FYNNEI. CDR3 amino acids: CASTRDPLSHEQFF. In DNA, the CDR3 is TGTGCCAGCACCCGGGACCCCCTTAGTCATGAGCAGTTCTTC.

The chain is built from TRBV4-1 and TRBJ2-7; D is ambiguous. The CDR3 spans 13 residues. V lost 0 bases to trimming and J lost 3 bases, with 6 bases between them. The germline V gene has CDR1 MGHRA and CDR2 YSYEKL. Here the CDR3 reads CASSQDSSYEQYF. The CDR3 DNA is TGCGCCAGCAGCCAAGATTCGAGCTACGAGCAGTACTTC.

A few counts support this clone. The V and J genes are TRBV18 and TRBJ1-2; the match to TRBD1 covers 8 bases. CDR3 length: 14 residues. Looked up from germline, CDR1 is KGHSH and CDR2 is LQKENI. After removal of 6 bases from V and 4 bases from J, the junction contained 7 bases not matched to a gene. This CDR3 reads CASSQDREGYGYTF. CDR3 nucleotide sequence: TGTGCCAGCTCCCAGGACAGGGAGGGCTATGGCTACACCTTC.

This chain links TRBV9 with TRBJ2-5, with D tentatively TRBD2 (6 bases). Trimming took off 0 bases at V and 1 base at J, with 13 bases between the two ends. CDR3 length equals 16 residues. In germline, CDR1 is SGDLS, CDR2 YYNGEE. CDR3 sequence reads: CASSVGGGVVQETQYF. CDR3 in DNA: TGTGCCAGCAGCGTAGGAGGCGGGGTCGTCCAAGAGACCCAGTACTTC. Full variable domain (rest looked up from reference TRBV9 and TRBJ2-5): DSGVTQTPKHLITATGQRVTLRCSPRSGDLSVYWYQQSLDQGLQFLIQYYNGEERAKGNILERFSAQQFPDLHSELNLSSLELGDSALYFCASSVGGGVVQETQYFGPGTRLLVL.

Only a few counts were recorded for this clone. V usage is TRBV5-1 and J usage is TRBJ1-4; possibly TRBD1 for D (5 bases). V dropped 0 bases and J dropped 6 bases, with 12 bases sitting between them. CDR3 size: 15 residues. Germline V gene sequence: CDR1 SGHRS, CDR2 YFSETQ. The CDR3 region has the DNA TGCGCCAGCAGCTTGGAGGGGAAGAGTGATGAAAAACTGTTTTTT. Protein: CASSLEGKSDEKLFF.

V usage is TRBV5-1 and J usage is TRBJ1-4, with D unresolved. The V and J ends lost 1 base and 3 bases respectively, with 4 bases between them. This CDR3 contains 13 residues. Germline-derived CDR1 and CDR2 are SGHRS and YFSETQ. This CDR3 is CASSLSPNEKLFF. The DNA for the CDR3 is TGCGCCAGCAGCTTGTCCCCTAATGAAAAACTGTTTTTT.

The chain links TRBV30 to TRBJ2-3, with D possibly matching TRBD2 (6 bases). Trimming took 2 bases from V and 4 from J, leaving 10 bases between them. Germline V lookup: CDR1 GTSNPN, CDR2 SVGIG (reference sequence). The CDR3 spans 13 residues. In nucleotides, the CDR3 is TGTGCCTGGAGTAGCGGGTCGCCAGATACGCAGTATTTT. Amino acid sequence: CAWSSGSPDTQYF.

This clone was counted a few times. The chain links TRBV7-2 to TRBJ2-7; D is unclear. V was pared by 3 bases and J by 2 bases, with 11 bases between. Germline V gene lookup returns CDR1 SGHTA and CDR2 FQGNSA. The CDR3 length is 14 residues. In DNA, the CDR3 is TGTGCCAGCAGCTTTCGAACTGCAACCTACGAGCAGTACTTC. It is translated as CASSFRTATYEQYF.

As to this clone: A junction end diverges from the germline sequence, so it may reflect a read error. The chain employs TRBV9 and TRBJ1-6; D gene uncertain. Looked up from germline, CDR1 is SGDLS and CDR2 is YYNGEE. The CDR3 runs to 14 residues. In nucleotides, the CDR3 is TGTGCCGGCAGTGCCGGGCGCCCGGGGTCACCCCTCCACTTT. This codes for CAGSAGRPGSPLHF.

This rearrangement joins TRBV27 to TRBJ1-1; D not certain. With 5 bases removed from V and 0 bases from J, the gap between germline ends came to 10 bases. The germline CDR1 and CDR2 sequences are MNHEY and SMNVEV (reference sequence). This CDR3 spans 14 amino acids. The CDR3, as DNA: TGTGCCAGCAGTCCCTTAGGGCTGAACACTGAAGCTTTCTTT. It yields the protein CASSPLGLNTEAFF.

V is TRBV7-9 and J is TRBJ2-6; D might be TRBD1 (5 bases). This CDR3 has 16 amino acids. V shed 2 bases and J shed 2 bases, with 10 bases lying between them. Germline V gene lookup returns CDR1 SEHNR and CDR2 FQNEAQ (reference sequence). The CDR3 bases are TGTGCCAGCAGCTTAAATCACAGGACTGGGGCCAACGTCCTGACTTTC. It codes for CASSLNHRTGANVLTF.

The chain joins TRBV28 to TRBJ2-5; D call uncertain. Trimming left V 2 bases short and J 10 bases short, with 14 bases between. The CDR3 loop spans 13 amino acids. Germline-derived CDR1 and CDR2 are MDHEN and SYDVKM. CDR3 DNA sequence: TGTGCCAGCAGTTTAGTTGGACCTCGAGACCAGTACTTC. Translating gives CASSLVGPRDQYF.

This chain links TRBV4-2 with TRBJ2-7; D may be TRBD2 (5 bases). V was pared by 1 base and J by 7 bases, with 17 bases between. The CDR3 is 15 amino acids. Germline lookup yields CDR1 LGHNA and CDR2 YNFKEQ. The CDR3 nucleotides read TGTGCCAGCAGCCAAGGGCAGCCCGTGGGCGGGGAGCAGTACTTC. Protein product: CASSQGQPVGGEQYF.

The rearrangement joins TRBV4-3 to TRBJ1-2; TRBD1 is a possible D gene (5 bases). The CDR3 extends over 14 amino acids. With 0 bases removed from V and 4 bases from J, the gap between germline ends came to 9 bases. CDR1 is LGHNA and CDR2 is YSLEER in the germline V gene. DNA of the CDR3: TGCGCCAGCAGCCAAGAGCAGGGCCTCTATGGCTACACCTTC. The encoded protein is CASSQEQGLYGYTF.

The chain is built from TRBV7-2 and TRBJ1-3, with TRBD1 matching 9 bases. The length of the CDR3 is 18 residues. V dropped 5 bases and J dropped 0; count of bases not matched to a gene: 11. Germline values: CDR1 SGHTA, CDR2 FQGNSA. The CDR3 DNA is TGTGCCAGCAGCCCCGTTGGGGACAGGGCACGCTCTGGAAACACCATATATTTT. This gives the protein CASSPVGDRARSGNTIYF.